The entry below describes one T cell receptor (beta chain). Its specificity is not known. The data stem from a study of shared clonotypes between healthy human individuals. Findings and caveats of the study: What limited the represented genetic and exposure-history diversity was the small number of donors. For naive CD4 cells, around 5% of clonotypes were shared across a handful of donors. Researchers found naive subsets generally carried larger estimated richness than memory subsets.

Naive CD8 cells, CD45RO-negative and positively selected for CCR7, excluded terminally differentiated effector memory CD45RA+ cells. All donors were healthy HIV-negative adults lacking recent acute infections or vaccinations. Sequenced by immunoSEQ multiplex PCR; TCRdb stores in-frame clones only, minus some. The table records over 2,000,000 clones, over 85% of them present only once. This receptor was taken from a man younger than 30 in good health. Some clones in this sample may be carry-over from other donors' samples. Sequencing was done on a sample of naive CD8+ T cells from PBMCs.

The CDR3 bases are TGTGCCAGCAGCCCGGGTCCGACGTGGGAAAAACTGTTTTTT. This encodes CASSPGPTWEKLFF. The chain couples TRBV28 to TRBJ1-4; D unclear. Germline assignment: CDR1 MDHEN and CDR2 SYDVKM. Trimming removed 6 bases from V and 8 bases from J, with 16 bases in between. The CDR3 is 14 amino acids.